The 25 T cell receptor beta chains listed next were all sequenced from one sample in a study of post-analysis software for immune sequencing data. For these receptors, no antigen is known. Study findings and constraints: The study found TRBV5-6, TRBV5-1 and TRBV20-1 among a handful of TRBV segments more frequent in patients than controls.

Unique molecular identifiers featured in each of the TCR beta cDNA libraries. TCRdb re-analysed the PCR reads in MiXCR, keeping a single row per CDR3 protein. The sample contains approximately 660,000 distinct CDR3 sequences, 59% of which appear only once. Sequencing used blood. All receptors derive from a girl aged 2-10 years with multiple sclerosis.

V and J are TRBV12-3 or TRBV12-4 and TRBJ2-3; 14 nucleotides agree with TRBD2. Unmatched junction bases numbered 2, after V lost 8 bases and J lost 4 bases. The CDR3 length is 14 residues. CDR3 nucleotides: TGTGCCAGCGTGACTAGCGGGAGGGCAGATACGCAGTATTTT. It is translated as CASVTSGRADTQYF.

V gene TRBV10-3 combines with J gene TRBJ2-3, with TRBD2 as a possible D gene (5 bases). CDR3 size: 13 residues. V was shortened by 11 bases and J by 2 bases, with 14 bases between the two germline ends. Germline V gene lookup returns CDR1 ENHRY and CDR2 SYGVKD. The CDR3 sequence is CAVRSGPTDTQYF. The CDR3 DNA follows: TGTGCCGTCCGGAGCGGCCCCACAGATACGCAGTATTTT.

The chain couples TRBV20-1 to TRBJ2-7, with 8 bases identical to TRBD2. The V segment lost 4 bases and the J segment 3 bases; nucleotides outside the gene matches: 8. Germline V CDR1 and CDR2: DFQATT, SNEGSKA (reference sequence). The CDR3 has 14 amino acids. The CDR3 spells CSANGGEGVYEQYF. CDR3 DNA sequence: TGCAGTGCTAACGGGGGGGAAGGGGTCTACGAGCAGTACTTC.

V gene TRBV6-2 or TRBV6-3 combines with J gene TRBJ2-7; 10 positions match TRBD2. V was clipped by 7 bases and J by 3 bases; unmatched bases: 15. The CDR3 extends over 17 amino acids. Germline V gene lookup returns CDR1 MNHEY and CDR2 SVGEGT. The DNA for the CDR3 is TGTGCCAGCACCCCTTCCCTAGCGGGAGAGATTCACTACGAGCAGTACTTC. As protein: CASTPSLAGEIHYEQYF.

This clonotype was picked up a small number of times. This sequence joins TRBV20-1 and TRBJ2-1, with TRBD2 matching 7 bases. CDR1 is DFQATT, CDR2 SNEGSKA, per germline (reference sequence). The CDR3 length is 13 residues. V shed 3 bases, J shed 8 bases, and the junction held 7 bases outside the gene matches. The CDR3 coding sequence is TGCAGTGCTAGTACGGGAGGAGTCGATGAGCAGTTCTTC. The encoded protein is CSASTGGVDEQFF.

This clonotype was seen more than once but under ten times. The rearrangement uses TRBV20-1 and TRBJ2-7; tentative D call: TRBD1 (6 bases). V was trimmed by 5 bases and J by 4 bases, leaving 12 bases between them. CDR3 size: 12 residues. Germline lookup yields CDR1 DFQATT and CDR2 SNEGSKA (reference sequence). The CDR3 sequence is CSAGDIAYEQYF. The CDR3, as DNA: TGCAGTGCTGGGGACATCGCGTACGAGCAGTACTTC.

This chain uses TRBV4-2 with TRBJ1-1; D is uncertain. With 3 bases removed from V and 1 base from J, the gap between germline ends came to 12 bases. The CDR3 consists of 15 residues. Per germline, CDR1 LGHNA and CDR2 YNFKEQ. The CDR3 loop is CASSHPDIRNTEAFF. CDR3 bases: TGTGCCAGCAGCCATCCCGACATTAGGAACACTGAAGCTTTCTTT.

J is TRBJ2-3 and V is TRBV28; 7 bases align to TRBD1. V was pared by 5 bases and J by 4 bases, with 3 bases of the junction left unmatched. Germline V gene sequence: CDR1 MDHEN, CDR2 SYDVKM. CDR3 size: 13 residues. The DNA for the CDR3 is TGTGCCAGCAGTGGGGGACAGTCAGATACGCAGTATTTT. It is translated as CASSGGQSDTQYF.

CDR3 DNA sequence: TGCGCCAGCAGCTCCCTTTCGATTTTGCCACAAGAGACCCAGTACTTC. Translation: CASSSLSILPQETQYF. The chain links TRBV5-1 to TRBJ2-5; D is uncertain. CDR3 length: 16 amino acids. Per germline, CDR1 SGHRS and CDR2 YFSETQ. V was shortened by 3 bases and J by 2 bases, with 17 bases between the two germline ends.

The chain carries TRBV11-3 and TRBJ2-7, with D perhaps TRBD2 (6 bases). The CDR3 contains 15 residues. V was shortened by 5 bases and J by 3 bases, with 17 bases between the two germline ends. Germline CDR1 is SGHNT and CDR2 is YENEEA. The CDR3: CASSPGGSRGYEQYF. The CDR3 DNA reads TGTGCCAGCAGCCCCGGAGGTTCGCGGGGCTACGAGCAGTACTTC.

The chain employs TRBV10-2 and TRBJ2-3; 12 bases map to TRBD2. The junction had 6 bases not matched to a gene; V was cut back by 7 bases and J by 4 bases. Germline assignment: CDR1 WSHSY and CDR2 SAAADI. CDR3 size: 15 residues. CDR3 region: CASNGASGGADTQYF. Here the CDR3 DNA reads TGCGCCAGCAATGGGGCTAGCGGGGGGGCAGATACGCAGTATTTT.

This rearrangement joins TRBV5-1 to TRBJ2-7; 7 bases agree with TRBD1. V lost 0 bases, J lost 5 bases, and 5 bases stayed unmatched. The CDR3 length is 14 residues. Germline loops: CDR1 SGHRS, CDR2 YFSETQ. CDR3 amino acids: CASSLENRGHEQYF. CDR3 DNA: TGCGCCAGCAGCTTGGAAAACAGGGGCCACGAGCAGTACTTC.

The chain combines TRBV5-1 with TRBJ2-5; 11 nucleotides align to TRBD1. The assigned J gene may be wrong: the sequence end matches TRBJ2-7 better. This CDR3 has 16 amino acids. Germline CDR1 is SGHRS and CDR2 is YFSETQ. CDR3: CASSLLGQGAPDEQYF. CDR3 in DNA: TGCGCCAGCAGCTTACTAGGACAGGGGGCCCCAGACGAGCAGTACTTC.

This clonotype showed up just a few times. This rearrangement joins TRBV29-1 to TRBJ1-6; possibly TRBD1 for D (5 bases). V shed 5 bases and J shed 7 bases, with 15 bases lying between them. The CDR3 totals 14 residues. Germline CDR1 is SQVTM and CDR2 is ANQGSEA. CDR3 DNA sequence: TGCAGCGTTCTCCTTGACAGCTTCAATTCACCCCTCCACTTT. Translated, it gives CSVLLDSFNSPLHF. Full variable domain (remainder filled in from reference TRBV29-1 and TRBJ1-6): SAVISQKPSRDICQRGTSLTIQCQVDSQVTMMFWYRQQPGQSLTLIATANQGSEATYESGFVIDKFPISRPNLTFSTLTVSNMSPEDSSIYLCSVLLDSFNSPLHFGNGTRLTVT.

V gene TRBV7-9 combines with J gene TRBJ2-1; 7 nucleotides line up with TRBD2. Germline V lookup: CDR1 SEHNR, CDR2 FQNEAQ (reference sequence). The CDR3 runs to 15 residues. V shed 5 bases and J 9 bases; nucleotides not matched to a gene: 13. CDR3 sequence (DNA): TGTGCCAGCAGCGGGATCCGCGGGAGTGGAGGTGAGCAGTTCTTC. Protein: CASSGIRGSGGEQFF. Complete variable domain (other parts from reference TRBV7-9 and TRBJ2-1): DTGVSQNPRHKITKRGQNVTFRCDPISEHNRLYWYRQTLGQGPEFLTYFQNEAQLEKSRLLSDRFSAERPKGSFSTLEIQRTEQGDSAMYLCASSGIRGSGGEQFFGPGTRLTVL.

This clonotype was detected once. The genes are TRBV7-9 and TRBJ2-1; the D gene is possibly TRBD1 (6 bases). The CDR3 runs to 16 residues. V shed 0 bases and J shed 2 bases, with 11 bases lying between them. CDR1 SEHNR and CDR2 FQNEAQ come from the germline V gene (reference sequence). CDR3 loop: CASSLARGGTYNEQFF. The CDR3 DNA follows: TGTGCCAGCAGCTTAGCAAGAGGGGGAACCTACAATGAGCAGTTCTTC.

The chain recombines TRBV5-1 with TRBJ2-5; D remains ambiguous. CDR1 SGHRS and CDR2 YFSETQ come from the germline V gene. This CDR3 has 13 amino acids. V lost 1 base and J lost 10, with 14 bases in between. The CDR3 DNA reads as TGCGCCAGCAGCTTGTCGGATGAAAAGATCCAGTACTTC. Amino acids: CASSLSDEKIQYF.

The V call is TRBV3-1, the J call TRBJ1-5; D possibly corresponds to TRBD1 (5 bases). The CDR3 loop spans 19 amino acids. V was trimmed by 0 bases and J by 3 bases, leaving 21 bases between them. The germline gives CDR1 LGHDT, CDR2 YNNKEL (reference sequence). The CDR3 DNA follows: TGTGCCAGCAGCCAAGACTTCTCTCCCCCGAGACAGAACAATCAGCCCCAGCATTTT. Its translation is CASSQDFSPPRQNNQPQHF.

This clonotype was recorded a few times. The V call is TRBV7-9, the J call TRBJ2-1; TRBD1 might be the D (5 bases). Germline values: CDR1 SEHNR, CDR2 FQNEAQ (reference sequence). Between the trimmed V and J ends, which lost 3 bases and 6 bases, there was a span of 9 bases. CDR3 size: 13 residues. Written as DNA, the CDR3 is TGTGCCAGCAGCTTCGACAGTGTCAATGAGCAGTTCTTC. It is translated as CASSFDSVNEQFF.

This chain uses TRBV13 with TRBJ2-1; D unclear. With 0 bases removed from V and 8 bases from J, the gap between germline ends came to 8 bases. Germline loops: CDR1 PRHDT, CDR2 FYEKMQ (reference sequence). The CDR3 runs 13 residues. DNA of the CDR3: TGTGCCAGCAGCTTAGGGACTCCTTATGAGCAGTTCTTC. This sequence encodes CASSLGTPYEQFF.

The rearrangement links TRBV24-1 to TRBJ2-3; TRBD1 matches at 8 bases. The CDR3 totals 15 residues. The germline V gene has CDR1 KGHDR and CDR2 SFDVKD. V shed 6 bases, J shed 0 bases, and the junction held 4 bases outside the gene matches. The CDR3 coding sequence is TGTGCCACCAGTTCAGGGGGCGGTAGCACAGATACGCAGTATTTT. Translated: CATSSGGGSTDTQYF.

This clonotype turned up a few times. The J gene is TRBJ2-3, the V gene TRBV7-9, with D hard to call. V was clipped by 1 base and J by 4 bases, with 9 bases between them. The CDR3 loop spans 14 amino acids. Germline CDR1 SEHNR, CDR2 FQNEAQ (reference sequence). The CDR3 DNA follows: TGTGCCAGCAGCTTAGAGGTAGTGGCAGATACGCAGTATTTT. The encoded protein is CASSLEVVADTQYF.

V usage is TRBV11-1 and J usage is TRBJ2-5; no firm D call. V was cut by 0 bases and J by 11 bases, with 13 bases left in between. The CDR3 is 13 amino acids. CDR1 is SGHAT, CDR2 FQDESV, per germline (reference sequence). CDR3 bases: TGTGCCAGCAGCTTAGCGTATAGGATTGAGCAGTACTTC. Encoded protein: CASSLAYRIEQYF.

J is TRBJ1-5 and V is TRBV2, with 7 nucleotides matching TRBD1. The junction had 2 bases not matched to a gene; V was cut back by 3 bases and J by 3 bases. Germline CDR1 is SNHLY and CDR2 is FYNNEI. The CDR3 contains 14 residues. The CDR3 nucleotides are TGTGCCAGCAGTGAGGACAGGCACAATCAGCCCCAGCATTTT. It encodes CASSEDRHNQPQHF.

The genes are TRBV7-2 and TRBJ1-1; D is possibly TRBD1 (5 bases). CDR3 length equals 14 residues. Germline values: CDR1 SGHTA, CDR2 FQGNSA. The V end was cut by 5 bases, the J end by 9 bases, with 19 bases between. The CDR3 spells CASSPPWAGLKAFF. The CDR3 DNA reads as TGTGCCAGCAGCCCACCCTGGGCAGGGCTAAAAGCTTTCTTT.